This TCR beta chain was recorded in a study of CD8+ T cells in alopecia areata. As to treatment: oral pan-JAK inhibitor, 5-10 mg twice daily. Regarding the study as a whole: Scalp and blood samples kept many expanded lesional clones throughout tofacitinib.

V lost 4 bases, J lost 5 bases, and 7 bases lay in between. Germline CDR1 SGHDT, CDR2 YYEEEE. The CDR3 runs to 12 residues. A word on this clone: Its antigen remains unidentified.

Extracted from the samples, RNA was reverse transcribed into cDNA to serve as the sequencing template. Here immunoSEQ multiplex PCR was the method, and the copy in TCRdb shows in-frame clones only, minus some. The table lists some 100,000 clones, roughly 60% of them singletons, with 16% in the top ten. This chain connects TRBV5-6 to TRBJ1-5; D ambiguous. The TCR sequence derives from a human donor with alopecia areata. The material sequenced was CD8+ T cells sorted from blood, taken at approximately week 60, from a patient treated with tofacitinib. CDR3 nucleotide sequence: TGTGCCAGCAGCCGGGGTGATCAGCCCCAGCATTTT. Protein product: CASSRGDQPQHF.